This T cell receptor (beta chain) was retrieved from a study of cytomegalovirus exposure and HLA in healthy donors. Study information: One earlier analysis, a look at 200 million or so T cells, found about 100 million unique TCR beta sequences. Among the 398 genotyped donors, approximately 81% were placed in the Caucasian-associated ancestry cluster. Overall study findings and caveats: Approximately 18,000 TCR beta sequences were associated with HLA alleles at 0.05 false discovery rate in a later analysis. Rarity held for most TCR sequences, but there were some public TCRs that occurred in many donors.

The PCR ran on 60 Vbeta and 13 Jbeta primers. TCRdb's table, derived via immunoSEQ multiplex PCR, lists solely in-frame clones and lacks some. The sample carries tens of thousands of clones, over 90% recorded once. The length of the CDR3 is 16 residues. V lost 5 bases to trimming and J lost 1 base; unmatched junction nucleotides: 6. Germline assignment: CDR1 MNHEY and CDR2 SMNVEV (reference sequence). Regarding this clone: Its antigen is currently unknown.

This TCR derives from a woman aged 18-29 years in good health and CMV-seronegative. Material for sequencing was PBMCs. J is TRBJ2-2 and V is TRBV27, with 8 bases lining up with TRBD1. The CDR3 sequence: CASSPIDRGNTGELFF. As DNA, the CDR3 is TGTGCCAGCAGTCCAATTGACAGGGGGAACACCGGGGAGCTGTTTTTT.